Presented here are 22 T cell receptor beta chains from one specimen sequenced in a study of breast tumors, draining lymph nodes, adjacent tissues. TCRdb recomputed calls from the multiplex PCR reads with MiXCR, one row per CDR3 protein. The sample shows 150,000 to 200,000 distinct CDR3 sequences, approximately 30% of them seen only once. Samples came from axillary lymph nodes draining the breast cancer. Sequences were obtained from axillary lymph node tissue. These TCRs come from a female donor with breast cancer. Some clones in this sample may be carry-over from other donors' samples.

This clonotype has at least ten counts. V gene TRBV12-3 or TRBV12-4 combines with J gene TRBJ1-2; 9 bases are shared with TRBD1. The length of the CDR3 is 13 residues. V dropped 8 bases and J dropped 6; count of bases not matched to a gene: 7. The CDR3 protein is CASWTGDEDGYTF. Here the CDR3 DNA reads TGTGCCAGCTGGACAGGGGATGAGGATGGCTACACCTTC.

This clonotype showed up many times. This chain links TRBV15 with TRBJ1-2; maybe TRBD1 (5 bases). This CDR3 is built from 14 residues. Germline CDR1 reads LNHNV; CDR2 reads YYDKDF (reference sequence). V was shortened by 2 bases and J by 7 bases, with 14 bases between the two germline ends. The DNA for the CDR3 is TGTGCCACCAGCAGAACCGGGACCTCGGGTGGCTACACCTTC. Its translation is CATSRTGTSGGYTF.

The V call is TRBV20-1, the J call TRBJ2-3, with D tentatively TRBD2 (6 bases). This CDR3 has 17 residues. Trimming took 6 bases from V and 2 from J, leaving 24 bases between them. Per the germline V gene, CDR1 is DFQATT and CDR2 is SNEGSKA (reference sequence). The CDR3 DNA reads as TGCAGTGCCACAACCCCCCTCGATAGCGGCCACACAGATACGCAGTATTTT. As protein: CSATTPLDSGHTDTQYF.

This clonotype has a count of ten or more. As DNA, the CDR3 is TGTGCCAGCAGATTCTACGCTCAAGAGACCCAGTACTTC. Translation: CASRFYAQETQYF. The rearrangement uses TRBV27 and TRBJ2-5; no clear D. V gave up 6 bases and J gave up 2 bases, with 10 bases separating them. This CDR3 contains 13 residues. CDR1 is MNHEY and CDR2 is SMNVEV in the germline V gene (reference sequence).

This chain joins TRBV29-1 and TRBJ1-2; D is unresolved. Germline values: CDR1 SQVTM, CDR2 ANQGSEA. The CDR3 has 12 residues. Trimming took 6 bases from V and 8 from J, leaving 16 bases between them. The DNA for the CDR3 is TGCAGCGTAGATGATACCGCTAGAGGCTACACCTTC. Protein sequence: CSVDDTARGYTF.

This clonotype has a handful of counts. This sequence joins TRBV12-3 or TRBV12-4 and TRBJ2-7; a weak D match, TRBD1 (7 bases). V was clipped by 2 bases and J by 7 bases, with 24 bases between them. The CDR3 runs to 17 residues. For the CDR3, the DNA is TGTGCCAGCAGTTTATACCTCGGGGGCAGGGGGTATGGTGAGCAGTACTTC. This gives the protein CASSLYLGGRGYGEQYF.

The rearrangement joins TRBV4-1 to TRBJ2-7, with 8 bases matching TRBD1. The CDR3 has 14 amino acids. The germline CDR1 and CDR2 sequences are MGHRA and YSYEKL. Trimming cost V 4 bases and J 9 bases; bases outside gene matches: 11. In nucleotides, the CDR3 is TGCGCCAGCAGCCTGTCCGGACAGGGTTGCGGGCAGTACTTC. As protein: CASSLSGQGCGQYF.

CDR3 sequence: CASSLVGSGGSTDTQYF. Here the CDR3 DNA reads TGTGCCAGCAGCTTGGTAGGGAGCGGGGGGAGCACAGATACGCAGTATTTT. This rearrangement joins TRBV7-9 to TRBJ2-3, with 9 positions matching TRBD2. The CDR3 spans 17 residues. The V gene end was trimmed by 3 bases and the J gene end by 0 bases; junction bases not matched to a gene: 7. Germline CDR1 SEHNR, CDR2 FQNEAQ (reference sequence).

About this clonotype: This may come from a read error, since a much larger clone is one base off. The DNA for the CDR3 is TGTGCCAGCGGTTTCTACGGGAATTCACCCCTCCACTTT. It encodes CASGFYGNSPLHF. The chain recombines TRBV28 with TRBJ1-6; D is undetermined. The CDR3 contains 13 residues. CDR1 is MDHEN and CDR2 is SYDVKM in the germline V gene.

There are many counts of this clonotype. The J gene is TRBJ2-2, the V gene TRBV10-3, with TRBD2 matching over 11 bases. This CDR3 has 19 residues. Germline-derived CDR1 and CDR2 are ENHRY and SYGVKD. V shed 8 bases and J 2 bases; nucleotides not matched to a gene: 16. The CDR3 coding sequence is TGTGCCATCTCGTCCCTAGCGGGAGGTCATGATCTCAACACCGGGGAGCTGTTTTTT. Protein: CAISSLAGGHDLNTGELFF.

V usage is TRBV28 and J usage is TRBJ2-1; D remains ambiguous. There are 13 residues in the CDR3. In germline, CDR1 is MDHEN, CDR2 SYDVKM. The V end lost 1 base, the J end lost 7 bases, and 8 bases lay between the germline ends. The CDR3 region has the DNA TGTGCCAGCAGTTTATCTAGGCTGAATGAGCAGTTCTTC. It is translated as CASSLSRLNEQFF.

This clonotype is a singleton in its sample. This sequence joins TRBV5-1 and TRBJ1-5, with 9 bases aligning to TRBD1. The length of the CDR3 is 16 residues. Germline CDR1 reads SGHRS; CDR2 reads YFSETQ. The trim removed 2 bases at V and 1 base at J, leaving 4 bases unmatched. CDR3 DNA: TGCGCCAGCAGCTTCTGGACAGGGGACAGCAATCAGCCCCAGCATTTT. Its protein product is CASSFWTGDSNQPQHF.

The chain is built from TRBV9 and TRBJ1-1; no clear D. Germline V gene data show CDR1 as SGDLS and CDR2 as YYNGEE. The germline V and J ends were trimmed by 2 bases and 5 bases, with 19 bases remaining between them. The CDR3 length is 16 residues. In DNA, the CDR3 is TGTGCCAGCAGCGTGGACCTTCGACGGGGAGGGACTGAAGCTTTCTTT. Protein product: CASSVDLRRGGTEAFF.

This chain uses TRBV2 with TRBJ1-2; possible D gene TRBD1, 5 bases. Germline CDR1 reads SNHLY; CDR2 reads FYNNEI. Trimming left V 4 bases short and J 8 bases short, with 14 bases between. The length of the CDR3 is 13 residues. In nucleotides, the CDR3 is TGTGCCAGCAGTGTTGGGCAGGGTTACGGCTACACCTTC. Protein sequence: CASSVGQGYGYTF.

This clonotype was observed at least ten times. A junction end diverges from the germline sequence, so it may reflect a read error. The CDR3 sequence: CASRLEVQSTGELFF. The CDR3 nucleotides read TGTGCCAGCAGATTAGAAGTACAGTCCACCGGGGAGCTGTTTTTT. V usage is TRBV7-8 and J usage is TRBJ2-2, with D unclear. The germline V gene encodes CDR1 SGHVS and CDR2 FQNEAQ. This CDR3 has 15 amino acids.

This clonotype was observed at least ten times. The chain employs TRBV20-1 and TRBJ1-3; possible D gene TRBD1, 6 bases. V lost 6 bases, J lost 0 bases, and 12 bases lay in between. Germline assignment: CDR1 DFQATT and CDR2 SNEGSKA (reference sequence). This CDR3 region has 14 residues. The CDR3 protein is CSAPDRRSGNTIYF. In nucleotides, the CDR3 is TGCAGTGCCCCCGACAGGCGCTCTGGAAACACCATATATTTT.

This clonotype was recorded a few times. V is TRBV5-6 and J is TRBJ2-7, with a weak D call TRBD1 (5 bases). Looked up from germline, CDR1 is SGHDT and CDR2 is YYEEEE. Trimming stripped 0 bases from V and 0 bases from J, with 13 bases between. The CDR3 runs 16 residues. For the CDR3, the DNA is TGTGCCAGCAGCTTGGTTGGGGCGCTGACCTCCTACGAGCAGTACTTC. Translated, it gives CASSLVGALTSYEQYF.

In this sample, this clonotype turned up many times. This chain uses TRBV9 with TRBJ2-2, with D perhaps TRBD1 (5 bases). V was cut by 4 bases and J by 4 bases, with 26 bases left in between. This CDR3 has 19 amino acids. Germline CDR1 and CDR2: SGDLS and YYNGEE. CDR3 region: CASSTIPPGHSITTGELFF. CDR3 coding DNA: TGTGCCAGCAGCACAATACCCCCAGGGCACAGTATTACCACCGGGGAGCTGTTTTTT.

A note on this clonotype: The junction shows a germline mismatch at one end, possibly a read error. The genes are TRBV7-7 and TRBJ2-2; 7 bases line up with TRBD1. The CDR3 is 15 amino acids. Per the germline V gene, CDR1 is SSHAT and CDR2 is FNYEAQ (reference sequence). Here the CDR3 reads CASSYSTGHTGELFF. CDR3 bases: TGTGCTAGCAGTTATTCGACAGGGCACACCGGGGAGCTGTTTTTT.

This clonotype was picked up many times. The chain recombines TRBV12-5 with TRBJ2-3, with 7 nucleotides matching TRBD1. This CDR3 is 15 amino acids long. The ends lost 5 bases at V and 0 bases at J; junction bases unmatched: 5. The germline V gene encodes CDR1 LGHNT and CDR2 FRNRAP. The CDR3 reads CASGHGTASTDTQYF. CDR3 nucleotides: TGTGCTAGTGGTCACGGGACAGCAAGCACAGATACGCAGTATTTT. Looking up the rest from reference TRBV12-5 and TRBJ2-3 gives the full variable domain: DARVTQTPRHKVTEMGQEVTMRCQPILGHNTVFWYRQTMMQGLELLAYFRNRAPLDDSGMPKDRFSAEMPDATLATLKIQPSEPRDSAVYFCASGHGTASTDTQYFGPGTRLTVL.

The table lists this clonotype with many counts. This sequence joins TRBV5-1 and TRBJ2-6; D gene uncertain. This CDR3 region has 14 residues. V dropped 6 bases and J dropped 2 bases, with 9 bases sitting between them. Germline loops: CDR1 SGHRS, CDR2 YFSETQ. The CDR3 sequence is CASTPATGANVLTF. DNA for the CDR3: TGCGCCAGCACGCCAGCGACTGGGGCCAACGTCCTGACTTTC.

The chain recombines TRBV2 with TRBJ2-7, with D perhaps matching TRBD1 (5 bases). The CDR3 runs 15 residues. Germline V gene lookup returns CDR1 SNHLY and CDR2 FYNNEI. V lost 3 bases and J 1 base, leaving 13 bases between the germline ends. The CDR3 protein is CASSESVGVSYEQYF. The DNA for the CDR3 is TGTGCCAGCAGTGAGAGCGTAGGGGTTTCCTACGAGCAGTACTTC.